These 13 T cell receptor beta chains were all obtained from the same sample, sequenced in a study of blood T cell repertoires in COVID-19. Using immunoSEQ multiplex PCR, the repertoire was profiled, and TCRdb retains in-frame clones only, with some absent. Of some 150,000 clones in the sample, around 86% were seen once. Sequenced sample: peripheral blood. Every receptor here comes from a man aged 50 to 59 who had recovered from COVID-19.

This clone was observed a few times. This chain uses TRBV6-2 or TRBV6-3 with TRBJ2-7; 9 bases fit TRBD1. J was trimmed by 2 bases and V by 4 bases; bases with no gene match: 6. The CDR3 is made up of 15 amino acids. Per the germline V gene, CDR1 is MNHEY and CDR2 is SVGEGT. In DNA, the CDR3 is TGTGCCAGCAGTTCCAGATGGACAGGGGCCTACGAGCAGTACTTC. It is translated as CASSSRWTGAYEQYF.

The chain has TRBV6-5 and TRBJ2-7, with 8 nucleotides matching TRBD2. Germline loops: CDR1 MNHEY, CDR2 SVGAGI. The length of the CDR3 is 13 residues. V trimming: 2 bases; J trimming: 4 bases; junction bases outside the gene matches: 1. CDR3 nucleotides: TGTGCCAGCAGTTACCGGGAGGGGTACGAGCAGTACTTC. This sequence encodes CASSYREGYEQYF.

This clone has ten or more counts. The V and J genes are TRBV3-1 (or the pseudogene TRBV3-2) and TRBJ1-3; no clear D. CDR1 and CDR2 (germline): LGHDT, YNNKEL (reference sequence). Trimming removed 0 bases from V and 1 base from J, with 7 bases in between. The CDR3 runs 15 residues. CDR3 loop: CASSQEPVSGNTIYF. The CDR3 DNA reads TGTGCCAGCAGCCAAGAACCGGTTTCTGGAAACACCATATATTTT.

The V gene is TRBV19, the J gene TRBJ2-1, with D uncertain. Germline-derived CDR1 and CDR2 are LNHDA and SQIVND (reference sequence). The CDR3 is 14 amino acids. With 9 bases removed from V and 1 base from J, the gap between germline ends came to 13 bases. In DNA form, the CDR3 reads TGTGCCAGCGCCCACCAGACTTCCTACAATGAGCAGTTCTTC. Residues: CASAHQTSYNEQFF.

The chain employs TRBV4-1 and TRBJ1-5; tentative D call: TRBD1 (6 bases). CDR3 size: 16 residues. V gave up 1 base and J gave up 4 bases, with 14 bases separating them. Germline loops: CDR1 MGHRA, CDR2 YSYEKL. CDR3 coding DNA: TGCGCCAGCAGCCAAGGGAACAGGGTTGGTAATCAGCCCCAGCATTTT. Translating gives CASSQGNRVGNQPQHF.

The CDR3 protein is CSVEDQAGGPEKYEQYF. The CDR3, as DNA: TGCAGCGTTGAAGATCAAGCGGGGGGACCGGAAAAATACGAGCAGTACTTC. The chain has TRBV29-1 and TRBJ2-7; 9 nucleotides line up with TRBD2. Germline CDR1 SQVTM, CDR2 ANQGSEA. The length of the CDR3 is 17 residues. Losses at the gene ends were 0 bases for V and 4 bases for J; bases not matched to a gene: 13.

The V gene is TRBV4-3, the J gene TRBJ2-6, with 8 bases aligning to TRBD1. V lost 1 base and J lost 3; bases outside the gene matches: 11. This CDR3 spans 19 amino acids. Germline assignment: CDR1 LGHNA and CDR2 YSLEER. The CDR3 sequence is CASSQAEGRGRGGANVLTF. The CDR3 DNA reads as TGCGCCAGCAGCCAAGCTGAGGGCAGGGGGCGGGGTGGGGCCAACGTCCTGACTTTC.

This chain links TRBV5-1 with TRBJ1-2; TRBD1 matches 7 bases. This CDR3 has 13 residues. CDR1 SGHRS and CDR2 YFSETQ come from the germline V gene. The ends lost 3 bases at V and 2 bases at J; junction bases unmatched: 1. CDR3 nucleotides: TGCGCCAGCAGCTCGGGACAGAACTATGGCTACACCTTC. It yields the protein CASSSGQNYGYTF.

The V gene is TRBV3-1 (or the pseudogene TRBV3-2), the J gene TRBJ2-5, with 9 bases that match TRBD2. The CDR3 runs to 16 residues. Germline values: CDR1 LGHDT, CDR2 YNNKEL (reference sequence). Unmatched junction bases numbered 11, after V lost 4 bases and J lost 5 bases. CDR3 in DNA: TGTGCCAGCAGCCCCGGCGCTAGCGGGGCTTCGGAGACCCAGTACTTC. This gives the protein CASSPGASGASETQYF.

This chain links TRBV4-2 with TRBJ1-2, with D perhaps TRBD1 (5 bases). The CDR3 loop spans 14 amino acids. CDR1 is LGHNA, CDR2 YNFKEQ, per germline. Trimming left V 0 bases short and J 3 bases short, with 8 bases between. CDR3 residues: CASSQETEDYGYTF. The CDR3 DNA is TGTGCCAGCAGCCAAGAGACAGAAGACTATGGCTACACCTTC.

The chain is built from TRBV19 and TRBJ2-2, with D unclear. The CDR3 sequence is 13 residues long. Trimming stripped 4 bases from V and 8 bases from J, with 11 bases between. The germline V gene encodes CDR1 LNHDA and CDR2 SQIVND (reference sequence). The chain's CDR3 is CASSTPLRGELFF. CDR3 coding DNA: TGTGCCAGTAGTACCCCTCTGAGAGGGGAGCTGTTTTTT.

This clone appeared a few times. The V and J genes are TRBV2 and TRBJ2-7; 11 bases agree with TRBD2. The CDR3 has 16 amino acids. From germline, CDR1 is SNHLY and CDR2 FYNNEI. V lost 7 bases, J lost 3 bases, and 11 bases stayed unmatched. The CDR3 loop reads CASKLAGATQSYEQYF. DNA for the CDR3: TGTGCCAGCAAACTAGCGGGGGCGACCCAAAGCTACGAGCAGTACTTC. Variable domain in full (rest from reference TRBV2 and TRBJ2-7): EPEVTQTPSHQVTQMGQEVILRCVPISNHLYFYWYRQILGQKVEFLVSFYNNEISEKSEIFDDQFSVERPDGSNFTLKIRSTKLEDSAMYFCASKLAGATQSYEQYFGPGTRLTVT.

V gene TRBV4-1 combines with J gene TRBJ1-5; 8 nucleotides align to TRBD1. J was trimmed by 3 bases and V by 3 bases; bases with no gene match: 7. The germline V gene has CDR1 MGHRA and CDR2 YSYEKL. This CDR3 region has 16 residues. The chain's CDR3 is CASSQPQGGANQPQHF. As DNA, the CDR3 is TGCGCCAGCAGCCAGCCACAGGGGGGGGCCAATCAGCCCCAGCATTTT.